This T cell receptor beta chain is drawn from a study of cytomegalovirus exposure and HLA in healthy donors. Study-level findings and limits: There were a few CMV-associated chains whose specificity for CMV antigens was confirmed in vitro. A later analysis appeared to link common viral pathogens to several of the most significant clusters.

V dropped 6 bases and J dropped 6; count of bases not matched to a gene: 7. Germline lookup yields CDR1 SEHNR and CDR2 FQNEAQ (reference sequence). There are 13 residues in the CDR3. On this clone itself: Its antigen is not known.

Primers included in the PCR were 60 Vbeta and 13 Jbeta primers. Generated by immunoSEQ multiplex PCR, the TCRdb table keeps only in-frame clones and is missing some. The sample lists about 170,000 clones; roughly 80% were seen once. Though nominally healthy at sampling, donors likely had unrecorded immune exposures. This receptor was obtained from a male donor in good health and CMV-seronegative. The sequencing input was PBMCs. This rearrangement joins TRBV7-9 to TRBJ1-2; 7 bases agree with TRBD1. CDR3 sequence (DNA): TGTGCCAGCAGTTACAGGGGATGGGATGGCTACACCTTC. Translated: CASSYRGWDGYTF.